These T cell receptor beta chains were read from a single sample in a study of blood T cell repertoires in COVID-19. This table comes from immunoSEQ multiplex PCR, and its TCRdb copy is limited to in-frame clones, with some not included. The sample includes 150,000 or so clones, around 78% seen only once; the top ten take 3.5% to 5.5%. Source material: peripheral blood. The receptor source for this set is a woman at least 80 years old with active or convalescent COVID-19. CDR3s leave out the opening cysteine and the closing phenylalanine or tryptophan. D genes are given only for firm matches.

V | D | CDR3
TRBV6-5 | NA | ASSYPDRNSYEQY
TRBV4-1 | TRBD2 | ASSQVAGGPSSYNEQF
TRBV5-1 | NA | ASSSYSGATGELF
TRBV7-9 | NA | ASSSLGSPNSGNTIY
TRBV6-2/TRBV6-3 | NA | ASSYSDRSNYGYT
TRBV10-1 | NA | ASISLRTTPNTEAF
TRBV5-1 | NA | ASSPSGAPYEQY
TRBV5-1 | TRBD1 | ASSLDLGQGEKLF
TRBV27 | TRBD1 | ASRRTGAQYYGYT
TRBV5-4 | NA | ASSQGRTGSYGYT
TRBV27 | TRBD1 | ASLLTGTGYNEQF
TRBV5-8 | NA | ASSLGMRWETQY
TRBV19 | TRBD1 | ASSPPGQVNQPQH
TRBV19 | NA | ASSITTREQF
TRBV5-1 | TRBD1 | ASRAGTGGNQPQH
TRBV19 | TRBD1 | ASSPGDRGGGYT
TRBV7-2 | TRBD1 | ASSSDRGRYEQF
TRBV20-1 | NA | SASPTGETQY
TRBV29-1 | NA | SVALASYEQY
TRBV7-9 | NA | ASSLPGAGNTIY
TRBV20-1 | TRBD2 | SASSPGGGQVDTQY
TRBV12-5 | TRBD1 | ASGQDRGWQPQH
TRBV5-3 | TRBD1 | ARSMDRGGNNSPLH
TRBV19 | TRBD1 | ASSSPTGLSQPQH
TRBV6-5 | NA | ASSGGSISGNTIY
TRBV18 | TRBD2 | ASSTDSGGAYEQY
TRBV5-4 | NA | ASSTEVQGGGYT
TRBV6-1 | TRBD2 | ASSGRRAGGGGELF
TRBV4-2 | NA | ASSQERDAGVFRDTQY
TRBV2 | NA | ASSLDRLRTGELF
TRBV11-2 | NA | ASSTIRGQLEAF
TRBV7-9 | NA | ASSPPGVLIFTDTQY